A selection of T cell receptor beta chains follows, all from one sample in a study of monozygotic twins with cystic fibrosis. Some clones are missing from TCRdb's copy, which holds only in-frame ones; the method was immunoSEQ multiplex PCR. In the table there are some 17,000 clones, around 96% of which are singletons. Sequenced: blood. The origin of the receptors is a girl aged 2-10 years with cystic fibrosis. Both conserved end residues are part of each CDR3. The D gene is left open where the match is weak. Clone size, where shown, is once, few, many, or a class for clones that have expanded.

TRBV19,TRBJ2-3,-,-,TGTGCCAGTAGCCAATGGGCTAGCACAGATACGCAGTATTTT,CASSQWASTDTQYF
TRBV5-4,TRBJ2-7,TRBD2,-,TGTGCCAGCAGCCTGGGTGGCGGGGGAGCCCCCTACGAGCAGTACTTC,CASSLGGGGAPYEQYF
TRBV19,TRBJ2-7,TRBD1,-,TGTGCCAGTAGTCTCCGGACAGGGGGTAGTGTCGAGCAGTACTTC,CASSLRTGGSVEQYF
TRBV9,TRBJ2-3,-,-,TGTGCCAGCAGCGCCGATGTTTCAGATACGCAGTATTTT,CASSADVSDTQYF
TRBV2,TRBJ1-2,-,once,TGTGCTAAGCACGTCGTAGGGTGGCCGTATCGCTACACCTTC,CAKHVVGWPYRYTF
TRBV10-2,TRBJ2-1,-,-,TGCGCCAGCAGTGAGTCGATGGGCTCAACCCACAATGAGCAGTTCTTC,CASSESMGSTHNEQFF
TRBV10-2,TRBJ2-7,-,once,TGCGCCAGCAGGACCGGGACTTCTAGCTCCTACGAGCAGTACTTC,CASRTGTSSSYEQYF
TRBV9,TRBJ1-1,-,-,TGTGCCAGCAGCGTAGATGAGAGGGGGACTGAAGCTTTCTTT,CASSVDERGTEAFF
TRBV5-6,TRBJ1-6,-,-,TGTGCCAGCAGCCACGGACAATATAATTCACCCCTCCACTTT,CASSHGQYNSPLHF
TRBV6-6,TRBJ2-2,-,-,TGTGCCAGCAGTTACTCGACAGTGACCGGGGAGCTGTTTTTT,CASSYSTVTGELFF
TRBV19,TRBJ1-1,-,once,TGTGCCAGTAGTATTTTGACGATGAACACTGAAGCTTTCTTT,CASSILTMNTEAFF
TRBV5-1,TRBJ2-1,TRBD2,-,TGCGCCAGCAGCCCACCCGGTTCTAGCGGGGCGGCCTACAATGAGCAGTTCTTC,CASSPPGSSGAAYNEQFF
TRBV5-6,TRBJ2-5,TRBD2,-,TGTGCCAGCAGCTTGGTGGGCCCGGGACTAAAAGAGACCCAGTACTTC,CASSLVGPGLKETQYF
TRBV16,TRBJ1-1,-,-,TGTGCCAGCAGCCAATCGAGGGAGAACACTGAAGCTTTCTTT,CASSQSRENTEAFF
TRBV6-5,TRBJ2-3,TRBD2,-,TGTGCCAGCAGTTACCTAGCGGGGGGTTCAGATACGCAGTATTTT,CASSYLAGGSDTQYF
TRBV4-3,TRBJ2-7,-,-,TGCGCCAGCAGCCGCAATGGTGGTAACGAGCAGTACTTC,CASSRNGGNEQYF
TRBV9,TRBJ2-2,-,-,TGTGCCAGCAGCGTAAAAAGGGTCCCTAACACCGGGGAGCTGTTTTTT,CASSVKRVPNTGELFF
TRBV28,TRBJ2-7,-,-,TGTGCCAGCAGTCCCCCCCGGGAGCCTAGCGAGCAGTACTTC,CASSPPREPSEQYF
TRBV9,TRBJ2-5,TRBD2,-,TGTGCCAGCAGCCCAGGGGCTAGCGGGGGGGACCAAGAGACCCAGTACTTC,CASSPGASGGDQETQYF
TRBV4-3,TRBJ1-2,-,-,TGCGCCAGCAGCCAAGGAGACGTCTATGGCTACACCTTC,CASSQGDVYGYTF
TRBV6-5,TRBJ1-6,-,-,TGTGCCAGCAGTTACTCCCCGGGACATTATAATTCACCCCTCCACTTT,CASSYSPGHYNSPLHF
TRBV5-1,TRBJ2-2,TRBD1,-,TGCGCCAGCAGCTTGTGGACAGGGATGAACACCGGGGAGCTGTTTTTT,CASSLWTGMNTGELFF
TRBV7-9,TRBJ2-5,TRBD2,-,TGTGCCAGCAGCTCGCCCGGACTAGCGGGGGCTGAGACCCAGTACTTC,CASSSPGLAGAETQYF
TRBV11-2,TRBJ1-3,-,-,TGTGCCAGCAGCTTAGATCTGTCTGGAAACACCATATATTTT,CASSLDLSGNTIYF
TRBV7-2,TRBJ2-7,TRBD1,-,TGTGCCAGCGGGACAGGGGGCTACGAGCAGTACTTC,CASGTGGYEQYF
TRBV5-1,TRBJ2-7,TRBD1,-,TGCGCCAGCAGCTCGGGACAGTTAACATACGAGCAGTACTTC,CASSSGQLTYEQYF
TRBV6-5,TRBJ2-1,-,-,TGTGCCAGCCAATCACCCGGGTACTACAATGAGCAGTTCTTC,CASQSPGYYNEQFF
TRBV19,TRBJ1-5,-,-,TGTGCCAGTAGTATAAGCGGCAGGATCGATCAGCCCCAGCATTTT,CASSISGRIDQPQHF
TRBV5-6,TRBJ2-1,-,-,TGTGCCAGCAGCTTGAGGCGCGACGGAACCTACAATGAGCAGTTCTTC,CASSLRRDGTYNEQFF
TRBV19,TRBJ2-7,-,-,TGTGCCAGTAGTGTCGTGCCAATCTCTACAGAGCAGTACTTC,CASSVVPISTEQYF
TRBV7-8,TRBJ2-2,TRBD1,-,TGTGCCAGCAGCCGTCCCGGGACAGGGGGTATCACCGGCGGGGAGCTGTTTTTT,CASSRPGTGGITGGELFF
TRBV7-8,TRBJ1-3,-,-,TGTGCCAGCAGCTCCCGCGGGGGCTCTGGAAACACCATATATTTT,CASSSRGGSGNTIYF
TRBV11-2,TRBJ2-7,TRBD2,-,TGTGCCAGCAGCAAAGAACTAGCGGGGTTCAACGAGCAGTACTTC,CASSKELAGFNEQYF
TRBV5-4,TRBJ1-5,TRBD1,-,TGTGCCAGCAGCCACGACAGGGAGGAGCCCCAGCATTTT,CASSHDREEPQHF
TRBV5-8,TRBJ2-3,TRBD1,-,TGTGCCAGCAGCTCCGGACAGGGGCGATCAGATACGCAGTATTTT,CASSSGQGRSDTQYF
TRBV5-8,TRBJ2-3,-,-,TGTGCCAGCAGCTTGGAGGAGACAACGGATACGCAGTATTTT,CASSLEETTDTQYF
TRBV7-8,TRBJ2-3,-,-,TGTGCCAGCAGCTTAGCGGCTGGGGCAGATACGCAGTATTTT,CASSLAAGADTQYF
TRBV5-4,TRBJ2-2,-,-,TGTGCCAGCAGCACGGACACCGGGGAGCTGTTTTTT,CASSTDTGELFF
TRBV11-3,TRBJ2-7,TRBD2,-,TGTGCCAGCAGCTTAGGGACTAGATACGAGCAGTACTTC,CASSLGTRYEQYF
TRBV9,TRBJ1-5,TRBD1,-,TGTGCCAGCAGCGCCCCGGGACAGGGTGGGGAGCGCTATCAGCCCCAGCATTTT,CASSAPGQGGERYQPQHF
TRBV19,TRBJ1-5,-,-,TGTGCCAGTAGTATATGGGGTGGGGAAGGCTATCAGCCCCAGCATTTT,CASSIWGGEGYQPQHF
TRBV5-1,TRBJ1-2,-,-,TGCGCCAGCAGCTTAACAGACACTTGGAACTATGGCTACACCTTC,CASSLTDTWNYGYTF
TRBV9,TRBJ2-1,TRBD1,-,TGTGCCAGCAGCCCTGGGACAGACAATGAGCAGTTCTTC,CASSPGTDNEQFF
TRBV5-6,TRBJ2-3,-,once,TGTGCCAGCAGCCTCAAGAGGGGCGCGGGCGCTACAGATACGCAGTATTTT,CASSLKRGAGATDTQYF
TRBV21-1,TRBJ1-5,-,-,TGTGCCAGCAGCAAAGGGGCAGTGCAACATAGCAATCAGCCCCAGCATTTT,CASSKGAVQHSNQPQHF
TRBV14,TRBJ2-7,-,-,TGTGCCAGCAGCGTATCCGGGGGGGACAGCTCCCTCGAGCAGTACTTC,CASSVSGGDSSLEQYF
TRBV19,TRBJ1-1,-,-,TGTGCCAGTAGTACCGGACAGACCACTGAAGCTTTCTTT,CASSTGQTTEAFF